This TCR beta chain derives from a study of cytomegalovirus exposure and HLA in healthy donors. Study-wide context: The 120 validation repertoires, a later analysis reported, used the same platform as the roughly 700 repertoires from the first cohort. Overall study results and limits: The classifier was said to identify cytomegalovirus status with high specificity and sensitivity.

The approximately 130-subject validation cohort, separate from the roughly 700-subject first cohort, included the donors. On this clone itself: Its antigen is not identified.

Sequencing used immunoSEQ multiplex PCR; TCRdb keeps in-frame clones, though not all of them. This sample has 300,000 to 400,000 clones, with about nine tenths found just once. The clonotype was recovered from a young woman in good health and CMV-seronegative. The material sequenced was PBMCs.

This CDR3 is CALATFTRSGGNTIYF. The CDR3 DNA reads TGTGCCTTGGCGACATTTACTAGGAGCGGCGGAAACACCATATATTTT. The V gene is TRBV30, the J gene TRBJ1-3; D not resolved. Trimming took 7 bases from V and 4 from J, leaving 23 bases between them. The germline V gene has CDR1 GTSNPN and CDR2 SVGIG (reference sequence). The CDR3 runs to 16 residues.